This TCR beta chain stems from a study of cytotoxic CD8 clonotypes in ibrutinib-treated CLL. About the study: Among the samples, the mean was 255,043 productive templates and roughly 96,000 productive rearrangements. Study conclusions and caveats: Clonality rose at ibrutinib response and fell back toward baseline at progression. Under treatment, the uncommon public clonotypes either contracted or remained stable.

Depth targeted 1 in 200,000 to 1 in 1 million T cells, averaging 10x coverage per clonotype. Data came from immunoSEQ multiplex PCR; TCRdb stores just in-frame clones and leaves some out. The table lists about 200,000 clones, 70% of them singletons. V was shortened by 0 bases and J by 5 bases, with 12 bases between the two germline ends. The CDR3 covers 14 residues. Germline assignment: CDR1 SGHRS and CDR2 YFSETQ. As regards this clone: Its specificity is unknown.

The origin of this receptor is a human donor with chronic lymphocytic leukemia. Source: PBMCs, taken after 12 months of ibrutinib treatment. The V call is TRBV5-1, the J call TRBJ2-7; D is ambiguous. In DNA, the CDR3 is TGCGCCAGCAGCTTGGACAGTGTCGGGCACGAGCAGTACTTC. Amino acid sequence: CASSLDSVGHEQYF.